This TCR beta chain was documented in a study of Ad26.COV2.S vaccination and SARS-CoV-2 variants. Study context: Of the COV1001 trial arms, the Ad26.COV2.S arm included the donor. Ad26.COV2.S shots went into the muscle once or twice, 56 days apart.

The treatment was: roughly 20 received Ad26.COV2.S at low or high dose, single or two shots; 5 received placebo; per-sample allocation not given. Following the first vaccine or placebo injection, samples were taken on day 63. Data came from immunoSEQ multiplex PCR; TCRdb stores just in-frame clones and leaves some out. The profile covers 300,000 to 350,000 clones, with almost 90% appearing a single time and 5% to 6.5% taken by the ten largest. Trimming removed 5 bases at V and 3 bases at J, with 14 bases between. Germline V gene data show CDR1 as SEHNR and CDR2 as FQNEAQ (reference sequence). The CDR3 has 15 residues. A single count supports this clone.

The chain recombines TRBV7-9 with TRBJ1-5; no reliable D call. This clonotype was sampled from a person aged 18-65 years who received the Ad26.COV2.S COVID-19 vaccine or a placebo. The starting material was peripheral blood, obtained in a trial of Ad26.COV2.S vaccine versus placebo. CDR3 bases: TGTGCCAGCAGCCCTGGGGAGGTAAACAATCAGCCCCAGCATTTT. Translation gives CASSPGEVNNQPQHF. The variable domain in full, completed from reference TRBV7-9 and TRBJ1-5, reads DTGVSQNPRHKITKRGQNVTFRCDPISEHNRLYWYRQTLGQGPEFLTYFQNEAQLEKSRLLSDRFSAERPKGSFSTLEIQRTEQGDSAMYLCASSPGEVNNQPQHFGDGTRLSIL.